The rows below give T cell receptor beta chains drawn from one sample of a study of T-cell reconstitution after alpha-beta-depleted transplantation in children. TCRdb re-derived calls from the PCR reads in MiXCR, one entry per CDR3 protein. The table has hundreds of thousands of distinct CDR3 sequences, about 33% seen once. The sequencing used PBMCs from the stem cell graft donor, collected from the stem cell graft. Receptors were obtained from a human donor who donated a stem cell graft to a child with aplastic anemia. Each CDR3 is given with its conserved first and last residue. A D gene is named only where the DNA matches it firmly. Rows give clone size only sometimes, using once, few, many, or a class for an expanded clone.

j_call clone_size d_call cdr3_length v_call cdr3_aa cdr3_nt
TRBJ1-6 NA NA 11 TRBV12-3/TRBV12-4 CASSPGGLVHF TGTGCCAGCAGCCCGGGGGGCCTGGTCCACTTT
TRBJ2-2 NA NA 16 TRBV6-1 CASTNPPAGRTGELFF TGTGCCAGCACCAACCCACCAGCAGGCAGGACCGGGGAGCTGTTTTTT
TRBJ2-7 NA TRBD1 14 TRBV5-1 CASSRRQGIDEQYF TGCGCCAGCAGCCGTAGACAGGGGATCGACGAGCAGTACTTC
TRBJ2-1 few TRBD2 16 TRBV20-1 CSARSKTSGSGYEQFF TGCAGTGCTAGATCCAAGACTAGCGGGAGCGGGTATGAGCAGTTCTTC
TRBJ1-5 NA NA 14 TRBV27 CASNRRGSDQPQHF TGTGCCAGCAACCGCAGGGGATCGGATCAGCCCCAGCATTTT
TRBJ1-1 NA NA 12 TRBV6-2/TRBV6-3 CAINRMNTEAFF TGTGCCATTAACAGGATGAACACTGAAGCTTTCTTT
TRBJ2-3 few TRBD2 16 TRBV20-1 CSAGSTTSVSTDTQYF TGCAGTGCCGGGAGTACGACTAGCGTTTCCACAGATACGCAGTATTTT
TRBJ2-2 few TRBD2 17 TRBV27 CASSFLTSGRSTGELFF TGTGCCAGCAGTTTCCTTACTAGCGGGAGGTCGACCGGGGAGCTGTTTTTT
TRBJ2-3 few TRBD2 15 TRBV10-3 CAISGTSGVRDTQYF TGTGCCATCAGTGGGACTAGCGGAGTACGAGATACGCAGTATTTT
TRBJ1-5 NA NA 15 TRBV7-8 CASSPFGGGGQPQHF TGTGCCAGCAGCCCCTTTGGGGGGGGCGGGCAGCCCCAGCATTTT
TRBJ2-4 few TRBD2 14 TRBV7-2 CASSSAGAQNIQYF TGTGCCAGCAGCTCCGCGGGAGCGCAAAACATTCAGTACTTC
TRBJ1-6 NA NA 13 TRBV20-1 CSARGPASDALHF TGCAGTGCTAGAGGCCCAGCTTCTGATGCCCTCCACTTT
TRBJ1-4 NA TRBD1 15 TRBV7-2 CASSLQTGNREKLFF TGTGCCAGCAGCTTACAGACAGGGAACCGTGAAAAACTGTTTTTT
TRBJ2-1 few NA 14 TRBV20-1 CSARDPAKGDEQFF TGCAGTGCTAGAGACCCTGCGAAGGGCGATGAGCAGTTCTTC
TRBJ2-3 many NA 13 TRBV20-1 CILLRQGTDTQYF TGCATTCTCCTCCGGCAGGGAACAGATACGCAGTATTTT
TRBJ1-1 NA TRBD1 16 TRBV12-5 CASGLVQETGDTEAFF TGTGCTAGTGGTTTGGTACAGGAGACAGGGGACACTGAAGCTTTCTTT
TRBJ2-7 few NA 19 TRBV18 CASSPPGSGTQGSSYEQYF TGTGCCAGCTCACCACCGGGGTCCGGGACACAAGGCTCCTCCTACGAGCAGTACTTC
TRBJ2-7 NA TRBD2 17 TRBV28 CASSLRKLAGFLGEQYF TGTGCCAGCAGTTTAAGGAAATTAGCGGGATTCCTCGGCGAGCAGTACTTC
TRBJ2-2 NA NA 14 TRBV29-1 CSSRGGTNTGELFF TGCAGCTCCCGCGGGGGCACGAACACCGGGGAGCTGTTTTTT
TRBJ1-2 few NA 13 TRBV5-1 CASSSTEVYGYTF TGCGCCAGCAGCTCGACAGAGGTCTATGGCTACACCTTC
TRBJ1-2 few NA 13 TRBV24-1 CATSDLLRGSYTF TGTGCCACCAGTGATTTGCTAAGAGGAAGCTACACCTTC
TRBJ2-2 few TRBD1 14 TRBV5-4 CASRRDRATGELFF TGTGCCAGCAGACGGGACAGGGCCACCGGGGAGCTGTTTTTT
TRBJ2-3 NA TRBD2 16 TRBV20-1 CSATTSGGGVTDTQYF TGCAGTGCTACGACTAGCGGAGGGGGGGTCACAGATACGCAGTATTTT
TRBJ2-5 few NA 13 TRBV28 CASRPSGIQTQYF TGTGCCAGCAGACCCAGTGGAATCCAGACCCAGTACTTC
TRBJ2-1 few NA 15 TRBV9 CASSVAHSSYNEQFF TGTGCCAGCAGCGTAGCGCACAGCTCCTACAATGAGCAGTTCTTC
TRBJ1-4 NA TRBD1 15 TRBV5-1 CASGRGQGVEEKLFF TGCGCCAGCGGACGCGGACAGGGGGTAGAAGAAAAACTGTTTTTT
TRBJ2-1 NA NA 14 TRBV6-4 CAREKEGSYNEQFF TGTGCCAGGGAAAAGGAGGGCTCCTACAATGAGCAGTTCTTC
TRBJ2-2 NA NA 14 TRBV20-1 CSARDRLGAGELFF TGCAGTGCTAGAGACAGGCTCGGGGCCGGGGAGCTGTTTTTT
TRBJ1-6 NA TRBD1 14 TRBV4-2 CASSRGDSRSPLHF TGTGCCAGCAGCCGAGGGGACAGTCGGTCACCCCTCCACTTT
TRBJ2-5 few NA 15 TRBV7-2 CASSYDTTSGKTQYF TGTGCCAGCAGCTATGACACAACCAGCGGAAAGACCCAGTACTTC
TRBJ2-7 few NA 14 TRBV6-1 CASREGGPPYEQYF TGTGCCAGCAGAGAGGGAGGACCCCCCTACGAGCAGTACTTC
TRBJ2-6 NA NA 15 TRBV28 CASSLVNSGANVLTF TGTGCCAGCAGTTTGGTAAACTCTGGGGCCAACGTCCTGACTTTC
TRBJ2-1 many TRBD1 16 TRBV20-1 CSARELLGQGNNEQFF TGCAGTGCTAGAGAACTATTGGGACAGGGTAACAATGAGCAGTTCTTC
TRBJ1-1 NA TRBD1 15 TRBV20-1 CSARDRDRGNTEAFF TGCAGTGCTAGAGATCGGGACAGGGGGAACACTGAAGCTTTCTTT
TRBJ1-1 few NA 13 TRBV7-2 CASSLGLDPEAFF TGTGCCAGCAGCTTAGGGTTGGATCCTGAAGCTTTCTTT
TRBJ2-3 many NA 12 TRBV18 CASSPRGDTQYF TGTGCCAGCAGCCCTCGGGGAGATACGCAGTATTTT
TRBJ1-1 NA NA 14 TRBV21-1 CASSKRGGRTEAFF TGTGCCAGCAGCAAACGGGGAGGGCGGACTGAAGCTTTCTTT
TRBJ2-4 once TRBD2 17 TRBV12-3/TRBV12-4 CASSPTSGILLGNIQYF TGTGCCAGCAGTCCGACTAGCGGGATTCTGCTCGGAAACATTCAGTACTTC
TRBJ2-3 NA TRBD2 15 TRBV5-6 CASSSALGAGDTQYF TGTGCCAGCAGCTCGGCGTTGGGAGCGGGGGATACGCAGTATTTT
TRBJ2-3 NA NA 19 TRBV9 CASSGRDQLRDFFTDTQYF TGTGCCAGCAGCGGTCGGGACCAACTACGTGACTTCTTCACAGATACGCAGTATTTT
TRBJ1-2 NA NA 15 TRBV24-1 CATSDAGTANYGYTF TGTGCCACCAGTGACGCCGGGACCGCTAACTATGGCTACACCTTC